These 25 T cell receptor beta chains came from one sample sequenced in a study of cytomegalovirus exposure and HLA in healthy donors. This PCR relied on a set of 60 Vbeta primers and 13 Jbeta primers. Measured with immunoSEQ multiplex PCR; TCRdb has only the in-frame clones, and not every one. The table lists 110,000 to 150,000 clones, 80% to 90% of them singletons. The sequencing input was PBMCs. These TCRs come from a boy aged 2 to 10 in good health and CMV-seronegative.

The rearrangement links TRBV5-4 to TRBJ2-3, with TRBD1 matching over 10 bases. The germline gives CDR1 SGHNT, CDR2 YYREEE (reference sequence). The V gene end was trimmed by 4 bases and the J gene end by 5 bases; junction bases not matched to a gene: 7. CDR3 size: 15 residues. CDR3 in DNA: TGTGCCAGCAGCGGGAAGGGACAGGGGTTAGATACGCAGTATTTT. Translating it yields CASSGKGQGLDTQYF. The full variable domain, rest sourced from reference TRBV5-4 and TRBJ2-3, is ETGVTQSPTHLIKTRGQQVTLRCSSQSGHNTVSWYQQALGQGPQFIFQYYREEENGRGNFPPRFSGLQFPNYSSELNVNALELDDSALYLCASSGKGQGLDTQYFGPGTRLTVL.

This chain links TRBV7-8 with TRBJ2-7; the match to TRBD1 covers 8 bases. CDR1 is SGHVS and CDR2 is FQNEAQ in the germline V gene. The V segment lost 6 bases and the J segment 2 bases; nucleotides outside the gene matches: 6. The CDR3 length is 14 residues. In DNA, the CDR3 is TGTGCCAGCAGTCTCACGGGACAGGCCTACGAGCAGTACTTC. As protein: CASSLTGQAYEQYF. The complete variable domain, with remaining parts taken from reference TRBV7-8 and TRBJ2-7, reads GAGVSQSPRYKVAKRGQDVALRCDPISGHVSLFWYQQALGQGPEFLTYFQNEAQLDKSGLPSDRFFAERPEGSVSTLKIQRTQQEDSAVYLCASSLTGQAYEQYFGPGTRLTVT.

The sample holds one count of this clone. The rearrangement uses TRBV28 and TRBJ1-5; tentative D call: TRBD1 (5 bases). Germline values: CDR1 MDHEN, CDR2 SYDVKM. Deletions cut 2 bases from V and 6 bases from J, with 23 bases between. This CDR3 has 18 residues. This CDR3 reads CASSLIFCLTGCLQPQHF. The CDR3 coding sequence is TGTGCCAGCAGTTTAATCTTTTGTCTTACAGGCTGTCTTCAGCCCCAGCATTTT.

This clone was seen once. The rearrangement uses TRBV6-6 and TRBJ2-7, with a weak D call TRBD2 (6 bases). CDR1 MNHNY and CDR2 SVGAGI come from the germline V gene (reference sequence). Trimming pared 6 bases from V and 2 bases from J, leaving 14 bases between. CDR3 length: 14 amino acids. CDR3 nucleotide sequence: TGTGCCAGCAGCTTAGCGGTCCAGCCCTACGAGCAGTACTTC. Translating it yields CASSLAVQPYEQYF.

The V and J genes are TRBV5-6 and TRBJ2-7; 7 nucleotides line up with TRBD1. Germline lookup yields CDR1 SGHDT and CDR2 YYEEEE. Trimming at V came to 0 bases and at J to 2 bases, leaving 14 bases not matched to a gene. The CDR3 totals 18 residues. DNA for the CDR3: TGTGCCAGCAGCTTGGAACCCCTCCTTGGACAGGATACCTACGAGCAGTACTTC. It specifies CASSLEPLLGQDTYEQYF. Full variable domain (outside the CDR3, taken from reference TRBV5-6 and TRBJ2-7): DAGVTQSPTHLIKTRGQQVTLRCSPKSGHDTVSWYQQALGQGPQFIFQYYEEEERQRGNFPDRFSGHQFPNYSSELNVNALLLGDSALYLCASSLEPLLGQDTYEQYFGPGTRLTVT.

This chain connects TRBV27 to TRBJ1-5; TRBD1 might be the D (5 bases). Trimming shortened V by 5 bases and J by 9 bases, and 17 bases separated the two germline ends. Looked up from germline, CDR1 is MNHEY and CDR2 is SMNVEV (reference sequence). The CDR3 covers 14 residues. CDR3 protein: CASSRDLRTGPQHF. The CDR3 nucleotides are TGTGCCAGCAGTCGCGACCTACGTACAGGGCCCCAGCATTTT.

The CDR3 reads CASSPALAGTDGQYF. For the CDR3, the DNA is TGTGCCAGCTCACCGGCGCTAGCGGGAACGGATGGGCAGTACTTC. The chain has TRBV18 and TRBJ2-7, with 9 bases aligning to TRBD2. After removal of 3 bases from V and 9 bases from J, the junction contained 12 bases not matched to a gene. This CDR3 is built from 15 residues. The germline CDR1 and CDR2 sequences are KGHSH and LQKENI.

The chain is built from TRBV6-6 and TRBJ1-6, with D unclear. V was pared by 6 bases and J by 0 bases, with 12 bases between. The CDR3 is 16 residues long. Looked up from germline, CDR1 is MNHNY and CDR2 is SVGAGI (reference sequence). The DNA of the CDR3 is TGTGCCAGCAGCCCGGTCTTAAGCTCCTATAATTCACCCCTCCACTTT. It encodes CASSPVLSSYNSPLHF.

V usage is TRBV25-1 and J usage is TRBJ2-1; 9 nucleotides match TRBD1. With V trimmed by 5 bases and J by 5 bases, 10 bases remained unmatched. Germline values: CDR1 MGHDK, CDR2 SYGVNS. The CDR3 spans 16 residues. CDR3 DNA: TGTGCCAGCAGTCCCCTGGGACAGGGCAGCGACAATGAGCAGTTCTTC. Its translation is CASSPLGQGSDNEQFF.

CDR3 residues: CASSQDGTRSSRNTEAFF. In DNA form, the CDR3 reads TGCGCCAGCAGCCAAGACGGGACTCGGTCCTCTCGGAACACTGAAGCTTTCTTT. The chain employs TRBV4-1 and TRBJ1-1, with D possibly TRBD1 on 5 matching bases. Germline-derived CDR1 and CDR2 are MGHRA and YSYEKL. V was cut by 0 bases and J by 1 base, with 18 bases left in between. The CDR3 runs to 18 residues.

V and J are TRBV25-1 and TRBJ1-3; D uncertain. The CDR3 runs to 15 residues. The germline CDR1 and CDR2 sequences are MGHDK and SYGVNS. Trimming left V 8 bases short and J 0 bases short, with 14 bases between. The CDR3 here is CASSATADSGNTIYF. The CDR3 DNA is TGTGCCAGCTCGGCAACAGCCGACTCTGGAAACACCATATATTTT.

This chain joins TRBV7-6 and TRBJ2-7; tentatively, D is TRBD2 (5 bases). Germline assignment: CDR1 SGHVS and CDR2 FNYEAQ. The CDR3 runs to 14 residues. V dropped 5 bases and J dropped 3 bases, with 14 bases sitting between them. For the CDR3, the DNA is TGTGCCAGCAGCCAAACCTCGGGAAGCTACGAGCAGTACTTC. Translated, it gives CASSQTSGSYEQYF.

The rearrangement uses TRBV2 and TRBJ2-2; 8 positions agree with TRBD1. The CDR3 runs to 15 residues. V dropped 5 bases and J dropped 6; count of bases not matched to a gene: 8. Per the germline V gene, CDR1 is SNHLY and CDR2 is FYNNEI. CDR3 residues: CASSFRGRVAGELFF. The CDR3 DNA sequence: TGTGCCAGCAGTTTCAGGGGGCGCGTGGCCGGGGAGCTGTTTTTT.

The chain combines TRBV19 with TRBJ1-5; no clear D gene. Germline V lookup: CDR1 LNHDA, CDR2 SQIVND (reference sequence). V lost 4 bases, J lost 0 bases, and 10 bases lay in between. CDR3 length equals 15 residues. The CDR3 loop reads CASSNQIDSNQPQHF. The CDR3 DNA follows: TGTGCCAGTAGTAACCAGATCGATAGCAATCAGCCCCAGCATTTT.

CDR3 amino acids: CASSQGSFRGEGRQYF. The CDR3 DNA reads TGTGCCAGCAGCCAAGGATCATTTCGAGGGGAGGGCCGGCAGTACTTC. The rearrangement joins TRBV4-2 to TRBJ2-7, with TRBD2 identical over 7 bases. The CDR3 has 16 amino acids. J was trimmed by 9 bases and V by 1 base; bases with no gene match: 15. CDR1 and CDR2 (germline): LGHNA, YNFKEQ.

The chain is built from TRBV7-9 and TRBJ2-7; D not certain. The V end lost 2 bases, the J end lost 1 base, and 6 bases lay between the germline ends. The CDR3 is 13 residues long. The germline gives CDR1 SEHNR, CDR2 FQNEAQ (reference sequence). CDR3 in amino acids: CASSLSVSYEQYF. The CDR3 DNA reads TGTGCCAGCAGCTTATCAGTTTCCTACGAGCAGTACTTC.

The CDR3 nucleotides read TGTGCCAGCAGCTCCGGCTCCTACGAGCAGTACTTC. It translates to CASSSGSYEQYF. The chain recombines TRBV13 with TRBJ2-7; D not resolved. CDR1 and CDR2 from the germline V gene are PRHDT and FYEKMQ (reference sequence). This CDR3 is built from 12 residues. V was pared by 4 bases and J by 0 bases, with 4 bases between.

The CDR3 nucleotides read TGTGCCAGCAGTGAGGGTAATCAGCCCCAGCATTTT. The encoded protein is CASSEGNQPQHF. J is TRBJ1-5 and V is TRBV28; unclear D gene. Germline V gene data show CDR1 as MDHEN and CDR2 as SYDVKM. The CDR3 runs to 12 residues. V was pared by 5 bases and J by 4 bases, with 6 bases between. Filled out from reference TRBV28 and TRBJ1-5, the complete variable domain reads DVKVTQSSRYLVKRTGEKVFLECVQDMDHENMFWYRQDPGLGLRLIYFSYDVKMKEKGDIPEGYSVSREKKERFSLILESASTNQTSMYLCASSEGNQPQHFGDGTRLSIL.

V gene TRBV19 combines with J gene TRBJ2-3, with TRBD2 matching over 12 bases. The germline CDR1 and CDR2 sequences are LNHDA and SQIVND (reference sequence). The CDR3 runs to 18 residues. The trim removed 7 bases at V and 2 bases at J, leaving 13 bases unmatched. In nucleotides, the CDR3 is TGTGCCAGTAACACTAACCTTCTAGCGGGGGGGAACACAGATACGCAGTATTTT. Its translation: CASNTNLLAGGNTDTQYF.

The chain employs TRBV4-1 and TRBJ1-5; D is unresolved. The V gene's germline CDR1 is MGHRA and CDR2 YSYEKL. There are 16 residues in the CDR3. Deletions cut 1 base from V and 5 bases from J, with 15 bases between. CDR3: CASSQVAVKSDQPQHF. In DNA form, the CDR3 reads TGCGCCAGCAGCCAAGTAGCGGTAAAGTCGGATCAGCCCCAGCATTTT.

As for this clone: Other nucleotide sequences from this sample produce the same CDR3. The chain recombines TRBV5-1 with TRBJ1-1, with 7 bases fitting TRBD1. Germline-derived CDR1 and CDR2 are SGHRS and YFSETQ. This CDR3 is built from 14 residues. The V gene end was trimmed by 2 bases and the J gene end by 4 bases; junction bases not matched to a gene: 5. CDR3 DNA sequence: TGCGCCAGCAGCTTACGACAGGGAGGCACTGAAGCTTTCTTT. It specifies CASSLRQGGTEAFF.

This clone was seen only once. The chain joins TRBV7-2 to TRBJ2-7, with 13 bases aligning to TRBD2. The length of the CDR3 is 17 residues. The germline V gene encodes CDR1 SGHTA and CDR2 FQGNSA. J was trimmed by 0 bases and V by 5 bases; bases with no gene match: 7. In DNA, the CDR3 is TGTGCCAGCAGCCCGGGACTAGCGGGGCCTAGCTCCTACGAGCAGTACTTC. Translation: CASSPGLAGPSSYEQYF. Variable domain in full (rest from reference TRBV7-2 and TRBJ2-7): GAGVSQSPSNKVTEKGKDVELRCDPISGHTALYWYRQSLGQGLEFLIYFQGNSAPDKSGLPSDRFSAERTGGSVSTLTIQRTQQEDSAVYLCASSPGLAGPSSYEQYFGPGTRLTVT.

The V call is TRBV27, the J call TRBJ1-5; D perhaps matches TRBD1 (5 bases). The CDR3 extends over 13 amino acids. Trimming took off 6 bases at V and 6 bases at J, with 12 bases between the two ends. Germline CDR1 MNHEY, CDR2 SMNVEV (reference sequence). The CDR3 here is CASSSDSSQPQHF. CDR3 nucleotide sequence: TGTGCCAGCAGCTCAGACAGCTCTCAGCCCCAGCATTTT.

V and J are TRBV7-9 and TRBJ2-2; 8 bases map to TRBD1. Germline CDR1 is SEHNR and CDR2 is FQNEAQ (reference sequence). The V and J ends lost 1 base and 6 bases, in that order; junction bases with no gene match: 7. The CDR3 length is 16 residues. The CDR3 region has the DNA TGTGCCAGCAGCTTAGATCGCAGGGGGCCCGCCGGGGAGCTGTTTTTT. Translation: CASSLDRRGPAGELFF.

The V gene is TRBV6-5, the J gene TRBJ2-3, with 7 bases identical to TRBD1. The V gene end was trimmed by 1 base and the J gene end by 2 bases; junction bases not matched to a gene: 6. The CDR3 runs to 16 residues. In germline, CDR1 is MNHEY, CDR2 SVGAGI. CDR3 DNA sequence: TGTGCCAGCAGTTACTTCTCCGGGACAGCCACAGATACGCAGTATTTT. Translated: CASSYFSGTATDTQYF.